This record covers a single T cell receptor (beta chain). As yet, its antigen is unknown. The V segment lost 8 bases and the J segment 3 bases; nucleotides outside the gene matches: 9. The CDR3 consists of 14 residues. Germline loops: CDR1 PRHDT, CDR2 FYEKMQ (reference sequence). The naive CD8 population came from CD45RO-negative cells selected for CCR7, without terminally differentiated effector memory CD45RA+ cells. Produced via immunoSEQ multiplex PCR; TCRdb's table is partial and in-frame only. The sample includes about 2.1 million clones, about 92% seen only once; the top ten take approximately 1.7%. These data come from a study of shared clonotypes between healthy human individuals. Findings and caveats of the study: With few donors, the genetic and exposure-history diversity represented was limited. Researchers sampled only blood; tissue repertoires likely differ.

The sequencing sample was made of naive CD8+ T cells from PBMCs. The sequence was obtained from a man between 18 and 29 years old in good health. Some clones in this sample may be carry-over from other donors' samples. This rearrangement joins TRBV13 to TRBJ2-7, with 8 nucleotides matching TRBD1. The chain's CDR3 is CASGRRDRSYEQYF. The CDR3 nucleotides are TGTGCCAGCGGACGGCGGGACAGGAGCTACGAGCAGTACTTC. Supplemented by reference TRBV13 and TRBJ2-7, the full variable domain reads AAGVIQSPRHLIKEKRETATLKCYPIPRHDTVYWYQQGPGQDPQFLISFYEKMQSDKGSIPDRFSAQQFSDYHSELNMSSLELGDSALYFCASGRRDRSYEQYFGPGTRLTVT.